This passage covers 9 T cell receptor beta chains from one sample sequenced in a study of graft-versus-host responses after intestinal transplantation (TCRdb year 2021). Taken with the paper, the label for time point translates to: cells obtained before transplantation from donor or recipient. Antigens of these TCRs are unknown. Library construction relied on the immunoSEQ multiplex PCR assay. TCRdb holds this immuneACCESS table with in-frame rearrangements only. Some clones are missing; in checked studies, unresolved V genes explain under half, and the rest has no known cause. The sample table lists about 110,000 clones, around 93% of them with a count of one. Less than 0.55% of the sample is held by the ten biggest clonotypes. The sample was unstimulated CD8+ T cells sorted from spleen or lymph node cells, taken before intestinal transplant. The receptors were gathered from a human donor who received an intestinal transplant.

The chain couples TRBV9 to TRBJ2-1, with D perhaps assigned TRBD1 or TRBD2 (5 bases each). There are 18 residues in the CDR3. V dropped 1 base and J dropped 5 bases, with 22 bases sitting between them. The germline CDR1 and CDR2 sequences are SGDLS and YYNGEE. In DNA, the CDR3 is TGTGCCAGCAGCGTAAAGCCCCTCGCAGGGAGTATACACAATGAGCAGTTCTTC. Protein product: CASSVKPLAGSIHNEQFF.

Written as DNA, the CDR3 is TGTGCCAGCAGCCAAGACGGCTCTTTTAGCTCCTACAATGAGCAGTTCTTC. Its protein product is CASSQDGSFSSYNEQFF. The chain joins TRBV14 to TRBJ2-1; D gene uncertain. V dropped 0 bases and J dropped 0 bases, with 12 bases sitting between them. The CDR3 spans 17 residues. Germline CDR1 SGHDN, CDR2 FVKESK.

The rearrangement joins TRBV4-1 to TRBJ1-2; 9 nucleotides match TRBD1. The CDR3 runs 15 residues. The V and J ends lost 0 bases and 4 bases, in that order; junction bases with no gene match: 3. From germline, CDR1 is MGHRA and CDR2 YSYEKL. CDR3 amino acids: CASSQEDRGGYGYTF. The CDR3 DNA is TGCGCCAGCAGCCAAGAGGACAGGGGAGGCTATGGCTACACCTTC.

J is TRBJ2-5 and V is TRBV2, with D unclear. The V gene's germline CDR1 is SNHLY and CDR2 FYNNEI. V was clipped by 6 bases and J by 3 bases, with 17 bases between them. The CDR3 is 15 residues long. The CDR3 sequence is CASSTPVGSEETQYF. In DNA, the CDR3 is TGTGCCAGCAGCACTCCTGTGGGAAGTGAAGAGACCCAGTACTTC.

About this clone itself: Germline is not matched at one junction end, which may reflect a read error. The same CDR3 also results from other DNA sequences found in this sample. This chain joins TRBV29-1 and TRBJ1-1; tentative D call: TRBD1 (6 bases). There are 13 residues in the CDR3. Germline values: CDR1 SQVTM, CDR2 ANQGSEA. CDR3 sequence reads: CSVVGHRSTEAFF. The CDR3 DNA sequence: TGCAGCGTTGTGGGACACCGGTCCACTGAAGCCTTCTTT.

The J gene is TRBJ2-5, the V gene TRBV7-6; no reliable D call. The CDR3 has 13 residues. V gave up 3 bases and J gave up 5 bases, with 10 bases separating them. The germline CDR1 and CDR2 sequences are SGHVS and FNYEAQ. The CDR3 here is CASSFDPPETQYF. The CDR3 DNA reads TGTGCCAGCAGCTTTGACCCCCCGGAGACCCAGTACTTC.

The chain has TRBV9 and TRBJ2-7, with a weak D call TRBD1 (6 bases). This CDR3 has 15 residues. Germline V lookup: CDR1 SGDLS, CDR2 YYNGEE. The V and J ends lost 4 bases and 3 bases respectively, with 17 bases between them. The CDR3 region has the DNA TGTGCCAGCAGCCCCCTAGGGACATCGAACTACGAGCAGTACTTC. Translation gives CASSPLGTSNYEQYF. The whole variable domain, remainder taken from reference TRBV9 and TRBJ2-7, is DSGVTQTPKHLITATGQRVTLRCSPRSGDLSVYWYQQSLDQGLQFLIQYYNGEERAKGNILERFSAQQFPDLHSELNLSSLELGDSALYFCASSPLGTSNYEQYFGPGTRLTVT.

The J gene is TRBJ2-1, the V gene TRBV14; a possible D gene is TRBD1 (5 bases). V was clipped by 0 bases and J by 7 bases, with 10 bases between them. Per germline, CDR1 SGHDN and CDR2 FVKESK. The CDR3 is 14 amino acids. CDR3: CASSQDQGRNEQFF. In DNA, the CDR3 is TGTGCCAGCAGCCAAGATCAGGGCCGGAATGAGCAGTTCTTC.

The rearrangement links TRBV29-1 to TRBJ2-7; 7 bases match TRBD2. The CDR3 loop spans 14 amino acids. Germline V gene sequence: CDR1 SQVTM, CDR2 ANQGSEA. The ends lost 4 bases at V and 3 bases at J; junction bases unmatched: 9. CDR3 coding DNA: TGCAGCGTTGTGGGAGGGGACTTGGACTACGAGCAGTACTTC. Amino acids: CSVVGGDLDYEQYF.